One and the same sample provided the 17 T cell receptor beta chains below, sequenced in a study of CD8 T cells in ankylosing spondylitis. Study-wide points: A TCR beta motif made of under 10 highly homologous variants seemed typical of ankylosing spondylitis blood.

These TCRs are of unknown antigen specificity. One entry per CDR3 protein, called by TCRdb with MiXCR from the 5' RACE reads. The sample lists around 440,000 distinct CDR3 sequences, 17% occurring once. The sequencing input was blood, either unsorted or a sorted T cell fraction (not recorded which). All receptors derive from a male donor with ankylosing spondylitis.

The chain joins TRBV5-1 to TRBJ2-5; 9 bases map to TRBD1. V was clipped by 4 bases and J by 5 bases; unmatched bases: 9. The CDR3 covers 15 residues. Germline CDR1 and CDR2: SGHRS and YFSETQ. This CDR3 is CASSPRTGEAETQYF. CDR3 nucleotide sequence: TGCGCCAGCAGCCCCAGGACAGGGGAGGCGGAGACCCAGTACTTC. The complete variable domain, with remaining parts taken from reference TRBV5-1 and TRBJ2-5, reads KAGVTQTPRYLIKTRGQQVTLSCSPISGHRSVSWYQQTPGQGLQFLFEYFSETQRNKGNFPGRFSGRQFSNSRSEMNVSTLELGDSALYLCASSPRTGEAETQYFGPGTRLLVL.

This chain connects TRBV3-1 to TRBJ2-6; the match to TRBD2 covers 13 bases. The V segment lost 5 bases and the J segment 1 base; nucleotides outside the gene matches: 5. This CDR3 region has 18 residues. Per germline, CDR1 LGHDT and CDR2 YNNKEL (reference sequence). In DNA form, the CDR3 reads TGTGCCAGCAGCTCTGGGACTAGCGGGAATTCTGGGGCCAACGTCCTGACTTTC. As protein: CASSSGTSGNSGANVLTF.

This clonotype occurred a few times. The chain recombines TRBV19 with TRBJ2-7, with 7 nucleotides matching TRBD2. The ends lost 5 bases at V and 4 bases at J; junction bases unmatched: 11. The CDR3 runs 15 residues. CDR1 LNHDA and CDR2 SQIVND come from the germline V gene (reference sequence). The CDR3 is CASSEGVAGVYEQYF. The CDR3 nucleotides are TGTGCCAGTAGTGAGGGAGTGGCGGGGGTGTACGAGCAGTACTTC.

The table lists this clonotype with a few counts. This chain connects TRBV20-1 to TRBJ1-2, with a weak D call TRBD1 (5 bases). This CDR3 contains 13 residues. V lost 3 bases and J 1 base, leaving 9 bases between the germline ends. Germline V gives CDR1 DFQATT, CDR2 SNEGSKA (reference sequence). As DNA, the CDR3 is TGCAGTGCTAGGGGGGGAATTAACTATGGCTACACCTTC. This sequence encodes CSARGGINYGYTF.

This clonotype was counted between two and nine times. The CDR3 reads CASSDLTTDTQYF. The CDR3, as DNA: TGTGCCAGCAGCGACCTTACCACAGATACGCAGTATTTT. This rearrangement joins TRBV5-5 to TRBJ2-3; D is undetermined. From germline, CDR1 is SGHKS and CDR2 YYEKEE (reference sequence). The V and J ends lost 4 bases and 2 bases respectively, with 8 bases between them. The CDR3 runs to 13 residues.

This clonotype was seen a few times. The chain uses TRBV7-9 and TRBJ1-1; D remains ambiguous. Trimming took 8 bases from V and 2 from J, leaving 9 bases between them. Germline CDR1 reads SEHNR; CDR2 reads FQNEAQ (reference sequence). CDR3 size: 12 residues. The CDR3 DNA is TGTGCCAGCGATACAGCCAACACTGAAGCTTTCTTT. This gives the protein CASDTANTEAFF.

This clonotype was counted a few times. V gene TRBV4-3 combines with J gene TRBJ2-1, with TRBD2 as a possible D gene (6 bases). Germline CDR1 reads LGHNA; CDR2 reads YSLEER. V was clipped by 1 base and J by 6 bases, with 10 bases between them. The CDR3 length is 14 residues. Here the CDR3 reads CASSQVSGFNEQFF. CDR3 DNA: TGCGCCAGCAGCCAAGTTAGCGGATTCAATGAGCAGTTCTTC.

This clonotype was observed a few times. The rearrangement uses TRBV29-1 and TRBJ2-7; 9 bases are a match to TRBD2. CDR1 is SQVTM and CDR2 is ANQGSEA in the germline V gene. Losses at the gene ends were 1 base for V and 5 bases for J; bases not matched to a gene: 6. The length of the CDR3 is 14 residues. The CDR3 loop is CSVEGGSGSHEQYF. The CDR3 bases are TGCAGCGTTGAAGGTGGTAGCGGGAGCCACGAGCAGTACTTC.

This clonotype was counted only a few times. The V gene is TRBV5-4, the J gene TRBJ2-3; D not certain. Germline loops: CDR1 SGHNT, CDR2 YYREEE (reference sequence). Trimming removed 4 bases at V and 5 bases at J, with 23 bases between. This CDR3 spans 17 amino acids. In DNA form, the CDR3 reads TGTGCCAGCAGCCCGGATCCTTTCGGGTCCTCGGGAGATACGCAGTATTTT. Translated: CASSPDPFGSSGDTQYF.

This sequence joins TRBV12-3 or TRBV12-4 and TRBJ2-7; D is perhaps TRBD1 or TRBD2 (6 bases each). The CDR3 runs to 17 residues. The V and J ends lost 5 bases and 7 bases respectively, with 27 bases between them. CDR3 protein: CASSQPYRSGATGEQYF. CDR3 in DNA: TGTGCCAGCAGTCAACCTTACAGGTCGGGGGCAACGGGGGAGCAGTACTTC.

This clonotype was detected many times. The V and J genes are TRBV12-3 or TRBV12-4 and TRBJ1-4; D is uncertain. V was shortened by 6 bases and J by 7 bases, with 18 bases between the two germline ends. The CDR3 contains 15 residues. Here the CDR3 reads CASRNPGASSEKLFF. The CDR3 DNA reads TGTGCCAGCAGAAATCCCGGTGCTAGCAGTGAAAAACTGTTTTTT.

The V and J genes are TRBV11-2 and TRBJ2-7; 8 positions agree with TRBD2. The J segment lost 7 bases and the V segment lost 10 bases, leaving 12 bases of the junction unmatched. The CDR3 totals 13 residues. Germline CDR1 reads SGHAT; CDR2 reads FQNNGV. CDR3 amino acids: CATRGQAGGEQYF. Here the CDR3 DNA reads TGTGCCACCCGGGGTCAGGCGGGGGGTGAGCAGTACTTC.

This CDR3 reads CASSQDEVNPQPQHF. Here the CDR3 DNA reads TGTGCCAGCAGCCAAGATGAGGTGAATCCCCAGCCCCAGCATTTT. This chain links TRBV4-2 with TRBJ1-5; D uncertain. Looked up from germline, CDR1 is LGHNA and CDR2 is YNFKEQ. The CDR3 runs to 15 residues. Between the trimmed V and J ends, which lost 0 bases and 7 bases, there was a span of 13 bases.

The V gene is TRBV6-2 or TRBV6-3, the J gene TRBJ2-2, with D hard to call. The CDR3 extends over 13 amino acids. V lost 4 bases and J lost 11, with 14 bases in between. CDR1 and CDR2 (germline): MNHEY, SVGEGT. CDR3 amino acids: CASSSPLNLELFF. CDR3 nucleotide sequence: TGTGCCAGCAGTTCCCCCCTTAACCTAGAGCTGTTTTTT.

The CDR3 coding sequence is TGCAGCGGGGGGGTCGGGGCCTACGAGCAGTACTTC. Translated: CSGGVGAYEQYF. The rearrangement links TRBV29-1 to TRBJ2-7, with D possibly TRBD2 on 6 matching bases. Germline V gene sequence: CDR1 SQVTM, CDR2 ANQGSEA. The CDR3 spans 12 residues. V was trimmed by 7 bases and J by 2 bases, leaving 12 bases between them.

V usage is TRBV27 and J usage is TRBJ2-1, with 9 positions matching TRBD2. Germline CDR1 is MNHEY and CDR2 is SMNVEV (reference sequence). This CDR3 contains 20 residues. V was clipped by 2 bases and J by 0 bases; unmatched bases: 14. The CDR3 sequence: CASSLRGGQLAGSSYNEQFF. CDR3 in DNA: TGTGCCAGCAGTTTAAGGGGGGGCCAGCTAGCGGGAAGCTCCTACAATGAGCAGTTCTTC.

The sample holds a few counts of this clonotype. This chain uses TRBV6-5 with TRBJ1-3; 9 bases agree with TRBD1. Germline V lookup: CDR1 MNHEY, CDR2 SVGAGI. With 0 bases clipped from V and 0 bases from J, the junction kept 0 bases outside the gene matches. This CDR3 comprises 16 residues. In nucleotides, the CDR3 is TGTGCCAGCAGTTACTCGGGACAGGGCTCTGGAAACACCATATATTTT. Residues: CASSYSGQGSGNTIYF.